This T cell receptor beta chain was retrieved from a study of blood T cells in healthy people across ages. Study-wide results and caveats: The authors considered diversity estimates from one million T cells to be underestimates. Aged donors had fewer naive CD4+ cells and lower diversity than long-lived donors. TCR beta diversity, measured per million T cells, fell in a roughly linear way with age.

Germline V CDR1 and CDR2: SEHNR, FQNEAQ (reference sequence). The CDR3 contains 15 residues. The V end was cut by 2 bases, the J end by 2 bases, with 13 bases between. Primers used in a second PCR of about 6 to 11 cycles were a sample-barcoded 5' primer and a J-beta primer mix. MiXCR, applied by TCRdb to the 5' RACE reads, yields one record per CDR3 protein. The sample includes 1.5 million to 2 million distinct CDR3 sequences, 35% to 50% seen only once; the top ten take more than 20%. Details on this clonotype: What it recognizes is unknown.

The V call is TRBV7-9, the J call TRBJ2-7; perhaps TRBD1 as D (5 bases). Sequencing was performed on blood. The receptor's source is a human donor in good health. CDR3 bases: TGTGCCAGCAGCTTAAGGCCCCAGGGCCCCTACGAGCAGTACTTC. This translates into CASSLRPQGPYEQYF.